What follows are 24 T cell receptor beta chains derived from one specimen sequenced in a study of blood T cell repertoires in COVID-19. The table came from immunoSEQ multiplex PCR; TCRdb's copy has only in-frame clones and leaves some out. The table records 250,000 or so clones, 85% to 90% of them present only once. Sequenced material: PBMCs or T cells enriched from blood (not recorded which). The source of these receptors is a woman in her 30s with acute COVID-19.

J is TRBJ1-5 and V is TRBV9; D unclear. This CDR3 region has 13 residues. Looked up from germline, CDR1 is SGDLS and CDR2 is YYNGEE. The V end lost 1 base, the J end lost 6 bases, and 8 bases lay between the germline ends. The CDR3 here is CASSVRSGQPQHF. The CDR3 coding sequence is TGTGCCAGCAGCGTAAGGTCGGGTCAGCCCCAGCATTTT.

The rearrangement uses TRBV14 and TRBJ1-1, with TRBD1 identical over 7 bases. This CDR3 has 18 amino acids. Trimming cost V 5 bases and J 0 bases; bases outside gene matches: 15. Germline V gene sequence: CDR1 SGHDN, CDR2 FVKESK. CDR3 bases: TGTGCCAGCAGCTTTCTCCACGCCCCCGGGACAGTGAACACTGAAGCTTTCTTT. This codes for CASSFLHAPGTVNTEAFF.

The chain uses TRBV27 and TRBJ1-6; possible D gene TRBD1, 6 bases. Trimming shortened V by 4 bases and J by 7 bases, and 11 bases separated the two germline ends. Germline CDR1 is MNHEY and CDR2 is SMNVEV (reference sequence). The CDR3 has 14 residues. The CDR3 spells CASSSDSFNSPLHF. Here the CDR3 DNA reads TGTGCCAGCAGTTCGGACAGCTTCAATTCACCCCTCCACTTT.

J is TRBJ1-5 and V is TRBV2; TRBD1 might be the D (6 bases). Germline V gene lookup returns CDR1 SNHLY and CDR2 FYNNEI. Deletions cut 7 bases from V and 7 bases from J, with 20 bases between. The CDR3 totals 15 residues. For the CDR3, the DNA is TGTGCCAGCACTGAGGGGGGGCTCGGAGAACAGCCCCAGCATTTT. This encodes CASTEGGLGEQPQHF.

This clone was seen just once. The chain joins TRBV5-4 to TRBJ2-2; 7 bases align to TRBD1. Germline lookup yields CDR1 SGHNT and CDR2 YYREEE (reference sequence). The CDR3 length is 16 residues. Unmatched junction bases numbered 6, after V lost 0 bases and J lost 4 bases. The CDR3 nucleotides read TGTGCCAGCAGCTTGGTTGTAGGGGGCAGCACCGGGGAGCTGTTTTTT. This gives the protein CASSLVVGGSTGELFF.

This rearrangement joins TRBV4-1 to TRBJ2-7, with 7 nucleotides matching TRBD2. The CDR3 sequence is 17 residues long. CDR1 is MGHRA and CDR2 is YSYEKL in the germline V gene. The junction had 12 bases not matched to a gene; V was cut back by 4 bases and J by 0 bases. DNA of the CDR3: TGCGCCAGCAGCCCGGGAACTATAGGGAGGGTCTCCTACGAGCAGTACTTC. This gives the protein CASSPGTIGRVSYEQYF.

This sequence joins TRBV20-1 and TRBJ2-3; no firm D call. This CDR3 has 11 amino acids. Trimming stripped 6 bases from V and 6 bases from J, with 10 bases between. From germline, CDR1 is DFQATT and CDR2 SNEGSKA (reference sequence). Written as DNA, the CDR3 is TGCAGTGCCAGCCAACAGGATACGCAGTATTTT. Translating it yields CSASQQDTQYF.

A single count supports this clone. The chain combines TRBV5-6 with TRBJ2-1; 11 bases are shared with TRBD2. V gave up 4 bases and J gave up 4 bases; unmatched junction bases: 7. The CDR3 has 16 amino acids. CDR1 is SGHDT and CDR2 is YYEEEE in the germline V gene. In nucleotides, the CDR3 is TGTGCCAGCAGCCTAGGGACTAGCGGAAGATACAATGAGCAGTTCTTC. Translation: CASSLGTSGRYNEQFF.

The rearrangement joins TRBV5-1 to TRBJ1-2; 10 bases fit TRBD1. Unmatched junction bases numbered 8, after V lost 4 bases and J lost 8 bases. CDR3 length equals 14 residues. Germline CDR1 is SGHRS and CDR2 is YFSETQ. CDR3 region: CASSSTGTGVGYTF. In nucleotides, the CDR3 is TGCGCCAGCAGCAGTACCGGGACAGGGGTCGGCTACACCTTC.

The gene calls are TRBV4-1 and TRBJ1-5; the match to TRBD1 covers 9 bases. Germline V gene data show CDR1 as MGHRA and CDR2 as YSYEKL. The CDR3 spans 18 residues. V gave up 1 base and J gave up 11 bases; unmatched junction bases: 18. The CDR3 loop is CASSQAPGQGGGNQAQHF. As DNA, the CDR3 is TGCGCCAGCAGCCAAGCCCCGGGACAGGGTGGTGGCAATCAAGCCCAGCATTTT.

The chain recombines TRBV19 with TRBJ2-1, with 8 bases lining up with TRBD2. This CDR3 comprises 14 residues. CDR1 and CDR2 from the germline V gene are LNHDA and SQIVND (reference sequence). Unmatched junction bases numbered 5, after V lost 2 bases and J lost 8 bases. DNA of the CDR3: TGTGCCAGTAGTATATCGGGAGGGCCCGATGAGCAGTTCTTC. This translates into CASSISGGPDEQFF.

The chain links TRBV5-1 to TRBJ2-1; the match to TRBD2 covers 8 bases. Per the germline V gene, CDR1 is SGHRS and CDR2 is YFSETQ. The CDR3 is made up of 16 amino acids. Trimming removed 4 bases from V and 1 base from J; junction bases left unmatched: 7. The CDR3 loop reads CASSPGLVPSYNEQFF. DNA of the CDR3: TGCGCCAGCAGCCCGGGACTAGTTCCTTCCTACAATGAGCAGTTCTTC. The variable domain in full, with the rest retrieved from reference TRBV5-1 and TRBJ2-1, is KAGVTQTPRYLIKTRGQQVTLSCSPISGHRSVSWYQQTPGQGLQFLFEYFSETQRNKGNFPGRFSGRQFSNSRSEMNVSTLELGDSALYLCASSPGLVPSYNEQFFGPGTRLTVL.

The chain links TRBV6-5 to TRBJ1-1; no firm D call. Germline-derived CDR1 and CDR2 are MNHEY and SVGAGI. Trimming left V 2 bases short and J 5 bases short, with 9 bases between. The CDR3 extends over 13 amino acids. CDR3: CASSYESRTEAFF. CDR3 DNA: TGTGCCAGCAGTTACGAATCTAGGACTGAAGCTTTCTTT.

The chain is built from TRBV6-2 or TRBV6-3 and TRBJ2-6, with 8 bases aligning to TRBD2. This CDR3 comprises 16 residues. J gave up 2 bases and V 5 bases, and 5 bases lay outside the gene matches. Germline V gene lookup returns CDR1 MNHEY and CDR2 SVGEGT. CDR3 sequence reads: CASSQAGVAGANVLTF. The DNA for the CDR3 is TGTGCCAGCAGTCAAGCGGGAGTGGCTGGGGCCAACGTCCTGACTTTC.

The chain recombines TRBV2 with TRBJ2-1, with a possible D match to TRBD2 (5 bases). Germline V gene lookup returns CDR1 SNHLY and CDR2 FYNNEI. Deletions cut 6 bases from V and 4 bases from J, with 19 bases between. CDR3 length: 16 amino acids. The DNA of the CDR3 is TGTGCCAGCAGGATGACTGTAAGCGGTTATTACAATGAGCAGTTCTTC. Encoded protein: CASRMTVSGYYNEQFF.

The chain carries TRBV27 and TRBJ2-7; the D gene is possibly TRBD2 (6 bases). Trimming took off 6 bases at V and 4 bases at J, with 19 bases between the two ends. Germline CDR1 MNHEY, CDR2 SMNVEV (reference sequence). This CDR3 has 15 amino acids. The CDR3 DNA reads as TGTGCCAGCAGGCGAGAAGGGGACTTCTCATACGAGCAGTACTTC. Protein product: CASRREGDFSYEQYF.

V and J are TRBV30 and TRBJ2-7; D gene unclear. V gave up 2 bases and J gave up 3 bases, with 5 bases separating them. CDR3 length equals 11 residues. Per germline, CDR1 GTSNPN and CDR2 SVGIG (reference sequence). The CDR3 protein is CAWSSLYEQYF. CDR3 DNA: TGTGCCTGGAGTTCTCTCTACGAGCAGTACTTC.

The chain is built from TRBV4-2 and TRBJ2-3; D possibly corresponds to TRBD2 (6 bases). In germline, CDR1 is LGHNA, CDR2 YNFKEQ. Trimming took 1 base from V and 2 from J, leaving 13 bases between them. This CDR3 is built from 16 residues. The CDR3 nucleotides read TGTGCCAGCAGCCAAGGGTGGCGGGATTCCACAGATACGCAGTATTTT. It yields the protein CASSQGWRDSTDTQYF.

V usage is TRBV28 and J usage is TRBJ2-7; possibly TRBD2 for D (5 bases). CDR3 size: 13 residues. Per the germline V gene, CDR1 is MDHEN and CDR2 is SYDVKM. V dropped 6 bases and J dropped 2 bases, with 11 bases sitting between them. The CDR3 loop reads CASSLLLAYEQYF. DNA of the CDR3: TGTGCCAGCAGCCTCCTACTAGCCTACGAGCAGTACTTC.

This chain connects TRBV18 to TRBJ2-2, with D perhaps TRBD1 (5 bases). CDR1 KGHSH and CDR2 LQKENI come from the germline V gene. The V end lost 8 bases, the J end lost 0 bases, and 13 bases lay between the germline ends. This CDR3 is 15 amino acids long. The CDR3 protein is CASTGASANTGELFF. DNA for the CDR3: TGTGCCAGCACAGGCGCGTCTGCGAACACCGGGGAGCTGTTTTTT.

The chain combines TRBV4-2 with TRBJ2-3; 8 bases are shared with TRBD2. V lost 0 bases and J lost 5; bases outside the gene matches: 7. Germline V gene data show CDR1 as LGHNA and CDR2 as YNFKEQ. The CDR3 contains 16 residues. DNA for the CDR3: TGTGCCAGCAGCCAAGATCTGAGCCTAGCGGGAGATACGCAGTATTTT. As protein: CASSQDLSLAGDTQYF.

V is TRBV29-1 and J is TRBJ1-5; TRBD1 is a possible D gene (6 bases). V was shortened by 6 bases and J by 3 bases, with 9 bases between the two germline ends. The CDR3 contains 12 residues. Germline V gene lookup returns CDR1 SQVTM and CDR2 ANQGSEA. This chain's CDR3 is CSVGQNNQPQHF. CDR3 nucleotide sequence: TGCAGCGTCGGACAGAACAATCAGCCCCAGCATTTT.

The CDR3 is CAWSRLDRAGQPQHF. CDR3 nucleotide sequence: TGTGCCTGGAGCCGGCTGGACAGGGCGGGTCAGCCCCAGCATTTT. The chain carries TRBV30 and TRBJ1-5, with 8 positions matching TRBD1. The germline V gene encodes CDR1 GTSNPN and CDR2 SVGIG (reference sequence). This CDR3 region has 15 residues. Trimming removed 3 bases from V and 6 bases from J; junction bases left unmatched: 10.

The chain has TRBV19 and TRBJ2-7; D is possibly TRBD1 (5 bases). With 3 bases removed from V and 6 bases from J, the gap between germline ends came to 15 bases. CDR1 and CDR2 (germline): LNHDA, SQIVND (reference sequence). The CDR3 loop spans 14 amino acids. CDR3 bases: TGTGCCAGTAGTATGTCAGTCGGAAGGGGCGAGCAGTACTTC. It translates to CASSMSVGRGEQYF. Supplemented by reference TRBV19 and TRBJ2-7, the full variable domain reads DGGITQSPKYLFRKEGQNVTLSCEQNLNHDAMYWYRQDPGQGLRLIYYSQIVNDFQKGDIAEGYSVSREKKESFPLTVTSAQKNPTAFYLCASSMSVGRGEQYFGPGTRLTVT.